This T cell receptor (beta chain) was identified during a study of blood T cell repertoires in COVID-19. Study at large: Researchers got acute and convalescent COVID-19 samples from the United States, Italy and Spain. The analysed material was cDNA or gDNA that came from T cells, B-cell-depleted T cells, or PBMCs.

This clone has just a few counts. Germline values: CDR1 SGHDN, CDR2 FVKESK. The J segment lost 6 bases and the V segment lost 1 base, leaving 1 base of the junction unmatched. The CDR3 sequence is 13 residues long. Study processing details: Amplification from reference gene primers served as the basis for estimated nucleated cell counts. Profiled with immunoSEQ multiplex PCR; TCRdb holds only in-frame clones, not every one. V, J and clone size are taken as reported in that table, and D and trimming were inferred from the DNA itself. The sample consists of 250,000 to 300,000 clones, roughly 77% of them appearing once.

This rearrangement joins TRBV14 to TRBJ1-1, with 8 bases lining up with TRBD1. The clonotype originates from an elderly woman with acute or convalescent COVID-19. Sequenced input: peripheral blood. In nucleotides, the CDR3 is TGTGCCAGCAGCCAAGGGGGACAGGCTGAAGCTTTCTTT. This translates into CASSQGGQAEAFF.